Below, 21 T cell receptor beta chains from the same sample are listed, as sequenced in a study of blood T cells in healthy people across ages. A J-beta primer mix and a sample-barcoded 5' primer were used in a second PCR of roughly 6 to 11 cycles. TCRdb ran MiXCR on the 5' RACE reads and lists one entry per CDR3 protein. The sample records roughly 1,800,000 distinct CDR3 sequences, roughly 50% being singletons. The sequencing input was blood. Source of these receptors: a woman between 40 and 50 years old in good health.

This clonotype has a handful of counts. The CDR3 DNA follows: TGCAGCGTTGCAGACCTAGGGGAGACCCAGTTCTTC. This codes for CSVADLGETQFF. This chain connects TRBV29-1 to TRBJ2-1; D tentatively fits TRBD1 or TRBD2 (5 bases each). Per the germline V gene, CDR1 is SQVTM and CDR2 is ANQGSEA. V lost 4 bases and J 13 bases, leaving 17 bases between the germline ends. The CDR3 spans 12 residues.

The chain carries TRBV7-8 and TRBJ2-1; the match to TRBD1 covers 9 bases. Trimming cost V 5 bases and J 7 bases; bases outside gene matches: 15. This CDR3 has 17 residues. Germline CDR1 reads SGHVS; CDR2 reads FQNEAQ. The CDR3 loop reads CASSPTGQGFLRNEQFF. The CDR3 coding sequence is TGTGCCAGCAGCCCTACGGGACAGGGTTTCTTAAGGAATGAGCAGTTCTTC.

In regard to this clonotype: At one of its ends the junction is not consistent with the germline gene, which may arise from a read error. This chain joins TRBV12-3 or TRBV12-4 and TRBJ1-2; 8 positions match TRBD1. The CDR3 totals 16 residues. The CDR3 coding sequence is TGTGCCAGCAGTCCGACAGGGGCTCTAACAGGCTATGGCAACACCTTC. It codes for CASSPTGALTGYGNTF.

J is TRBJ1-4 and V is TRBV11-2; D remains ambiguous. The CDR3 totals 13 residues. Deletions cut 5 bases from V and 3 bases from J, with 7 bases between. Germline CDR1 is SGHAT and CDR2 is FQNNGV. In DNA form, the CDR3 reads TGTGCCAGCAGCGACGGGTCTAATGAAAAACTGTTTTTT. This codes for CASSDGSNEKLFF.

The J gene is TRBJ1-2, the V gene TRBV12-3 or TRBV12-4; 7 nucleotides line up with TRBD1. The CDR3 has 14 amino acids. J was trimmed by 4 bases and V by 5 bases; bases with no gene match: 7. CDR3 sequence (DNA): TGTGCCAGCAGTGGAGACAGGGAGGGCTATGGCTACACCTTC. Its protein product is CASSGDREGYGYTF.

The CDR3 is CASSLSGGFVYNEQFF. CDR3 nucleotide sequence: TGTGCCAGCAGTCTCAGCGGGGGTTTCGTCTACAATGAGCAGTTCTTC. The J gene is TRBJ2-1, the V gene TRBV6-2 or TRBV6-3; 8 bases agree with TRBD2. CDR1 is MNHEY, CDR2 SVGEGT, per germline. The CDR3 is made up of 16 amino acids. V was clipped by 5 bases and J by 3 bases; unmatched bases: 9.

This clonotype occurred once. A much larger clone sits a single nucleotide away, making a read error possible. This chain links TRBV7-2 with TRBJ2-1; possible D gene TRBD2, 6 bases. V was shortened by 2 bases and J by 13 bases, with 24 bases between the two germline ends. Germline CDR1 reads SGHTA; CDR2 reads FQGNSA. The CDR3 contains 16 residues. DNA of the CDR3: TGTGCCAGCAGCTTATTTGCGGGAACAACCAGCGAGACCCAGTTCTTC. This sequence encodes CASSLFAGTTSETQFF.

The sample holds a few counts of this clonotype. This rearrangement joins TRBV7-2 to TRBJ2-7; possible D gene TRBD1, 6 bases. This CDR3 has 16 amino acids. The V end lost 1 base, the J end lost 0 bases, and 13 bases lay between the germline ends. Germline V gives CDR1 SGHTA, CDR2 FQGNSA. CDR3 protein: CASSLVRSGDSYEQYF. The CDR3 DNA is TGTGCCAGCAGCTTAGTAAGGTCAGGGGACTCCTACGAGCAGTACTTC.

This clonotype occurred once. This chain joins TRBV29-1 and TRBJ1-4; possibly TRBD1 for D (5 bases). The CDR3 contains 12 residues. V dropped 6 bases and J dropped 7 bases, with 12 bases sitting between them. CDR1 SQVTM and CDR2 ANQGSEA come from the germline V gene. The CDR3 bases are TGCAGCGTGAGGGGAACTGGTGAAAAACTGTTTTTT. Residues: CSVRGTGEKLFF.

This clonotype appeared a few times. The chain has TRBV24-1 and TRBJ2-7, with D perhaps matching TRBD2 (6 bases). Per germline, CDR1 KGHDR and CDR2 SFDVKD. The CDR3 is made up of 13 amino acids. The germline V and J ends were trimmed by 3 bases and 6 bases, with 11 bases remaining between them. CDR3 amino acids: CATSDAGWGEQYF. Written as DNA, the CDR3 is TGTGCCACCAGTGATGCGGGGTGGGGCGAGCAGTACTTC.

The sample holds a few counts of this clonotype. The V call is TRBV20-1, the J call TRBJ2-3; 13 nucleotides agree with TRBD2. V shed 3 bases, J shed 2 bases, and the junction held 2 bases outside the gene matches. The CDR3 spans 15 residues. Germline assignment: CDR1 DFQATT and CDR2 SNEGSKA (reference sequence). This CDR3 reads CSASGLAGVTDTQYF. CDR3 nucleotides: TGCAGTGCTAGCGGACTAGCGGGGGTCACAGATACGCAGTATTTT.

A note on this clonotype: Possible read error: a much larger clone is one base away. The chain links TRBV29-1 to TRBJ2-1; D is uncertain. Germline-derived CDR1 and CDR2 are SQVTM and ANQGSEA. V lost 3 bases, J lost 9 bases, and 9 bases lay in between. This CDR3 contains 11 residues. Here the CDR3 DNA reads TGCAGCGTTGAGGTTCTGACTGAGCAGTTCTTC. Translation gives CSVEVLTEQFF.

The chain uses TRBV4-2 and TRBJ2-2; D gene unclear. The V and J ends lost 0 bases and 5 bases respectively, with 1 base between them. This CDR3 has 12 amino acids. CDR1 and CDR2 (germline): LGHNA, YNFKEQ. CDR3 DNA: TGTGCCAGCAGCCAAGATACCGGGGAGCTGTTTTTT. Translated: CASSQDTGELFF.

The V call is TRBV5-1, the J call TRBJ1-2; D ambiguous. Germline-derived CDR1 and CDR2 are SGHRS and YFSETQ. V was cut by 6 bases and J by 4 bases, with 13 bases left in between. CDR3 length equals 13 residues. The CDR3 loop reads CASTGSGSYGYTF. The CDR3 DNA is TGCGCCAGCACCGGGTCGGGGTCCTATGGCTACACCTTC.

This clonotype came up a few times. The V and J genes are TRBV12-3 or TRBV12-4 and TRBJ2-5, with D possibly being TRBD2 (7 bases). CDR3 length: 15 amino acids. V lost 5 bases and J 7 bases, leaving 20 bases between the germline ends. For the CDR3, the DNA is TGTGCCAGCAGTGGTGGACAGACTTTAGCGGGGACCCAGTACTTC. It codes for CASSGGQTLAGTQYF.

The V and J genes are TRBV20-1 and TRBJ2-3; D uncertain. The CDR3 covers 14 residues. Germline CDR1 DFQATT, CDR2 SNEGSKA (reference sequence). Between the trimmed V and J ends, which lost 3 bases and 4 bases, there was a span of 14 bases. CDR3 sequence (DNA): TGCAGTGCTAGTATCCTTCCCAGCGCAGATACGCAGTATTTT. Protein sequence: CSASILPSADTQYF.

This chain uses TRBV7-8 with TRBJ2-1, with D perhaps matching TRBD2 (5 bases). CDR1 and CDR2 from the germline V gene are SGHVS and FQNEAQ. This CDR3 region has 15 residues. V was shortened by 6 bases and J by 2 bases, with 14 bases between the two germline ends. CDR3 loop: CASSLARVTYNEQFF. The CDR3 DNA reads as TGTGCCAGCAGTCTAGCCCGGGTCACCTACAATGAGCAGTTCTTC.

This chain joins TRBV6-2 or TRBV6-3 and TRBJ2-3; 10 bases are a match to TRBD1. Losses at the gene ends were 0 bases for V and 8 bases for J; bases not matched to a gene: 5. In germline, CDR1 is MNHEY, CDR2 SVGEGT. The CDR3 totals 15 residues. CDR3 nucleotides: TGTGCCAGCAGTTACTCCGACAGGGGGCGAGGTACGCAGTATTTT. It codes for CASSYSDRGRGTQYF.

With respect to this clonotype: The CDR3 ends on some other residue instead of the conserved phenylalanine or tryptophan, so this is likely a read error. The rearrangement joins TRBV20-1 to TRBJ2-1; 10 bases are shared with TRBD1. The junction had 12 bases not matched to a gene; V was cut back by 3 bases and J by 7 bases. The CDR3 spans 16 residues. Germline CDR1 is DFQATT and CDR2 is SNEGSKA (reference sequence). The CDR3 DNA sequence: TGCAGTGCTAGTCGCCTGATGGACAGGGGGGAGAATGAGCAGTTCTTG. Translating gives CSASRLMDRGENEQFL.

This clonotype was found a few times. The chain recombines TRBV28 with TRBJ2-4; a weak D match, TRBD1 (6 bases). Per germline, CDR1 MDHEN and CDR2 SYDVKM. The V end lost 1 base, the J end lost 0 bases, and 7 bases lay between the germline ends. CDR3 length: 15 residues. The CDR3 nucleotides are TGTGCCAGCAGTTTATTGGGGGCAGCCAAAAACATTCAGTACTTC. It translates to CASSLLGAAKNIQYF.

On this clonotype: The junction departs from germline at one end; a sequencing error may be responsible. This chain joins TRBV6-6 and TRBJ2-7, with D tentatively TRBD1 or TRBD2 (5 bases each). The V gene's germline CDR1 is MNHNY and CDR2 SVGAGI (reference sequence). CDR3 length equals 14 residues. This CDR3 is CANSSTGQSYEQYF. The CDR3 bases are TGTGCCAACAGTTCCACGGGGCAGAGCTACGAGCAGTACTTC.